This T cell receptor beta chain is from a study of T-cell reconstitution after alpha-beta-depleted transplantation in children. TCRbeta library preparation incorporated unique molecular identifiers. TCRdb recomputed calls from the PCR reads with MiXCR, one row per CDR3 protein. The sample has some 70,000 distinct CDR3 sequences, 6% to 8.5% seen once; the top ten hold approximately 2.3%. This clonotype was observed at least ten times. The source of this sequence is a human donor who donated a stem cell graft to a child with acute lymphoblastic leukemia. The source material was PBMCs from the stem cell graft donor, sampled from the stem cell graft.

Written as DNA, the CDR3 is TGTGCCAGCAGCTTAACAGGGGGAAACAATCAGCCCCAGCATTTT. It encodes CASSLTGGNNQPQHF. The rearrangement links TRBV7-3 to TRBJ1-5; a possible D gene is TRBD1 (6 bases). V lost 0 bases and J 3 bases, leaving 9 bases between the germline ends. The CDR3 extends over 15 amino acids. CDR1 and CDR2 (germline): SGHTA, FQGTGA.